This TCR beta chain originates from a study of identical twins' blood T cells. Sample barcodes were added at both library ends during cDNA synthesis. Each CDR3 protein is one row after TCRdb ran MiXCR on the 5' RACE reads. The sample yields hundreds of thousands of distinct CDR3 sequences, roughly 27% seen once. Germline CDR1 SGHRS, CDR2 YFSETQ. The germline V and J ends were trimmed by 7 bases and 4 bases, with 17 bases remaining between them. This CDR3 comprises 14 residues. This TCR derives from a woman aged 18-49 years in good health. Sequenced sample: PBMCs. The chain couples TRBV5-1 to TRBJ1-1; D call uncertain. Here the CDR3 reads CASRLSRVGTEAFF. In nucleotides, the CDR3 is TGCGCCAGCCGTCTTAGCCGTGTAGGCACTGAAGCTTTCTTT.